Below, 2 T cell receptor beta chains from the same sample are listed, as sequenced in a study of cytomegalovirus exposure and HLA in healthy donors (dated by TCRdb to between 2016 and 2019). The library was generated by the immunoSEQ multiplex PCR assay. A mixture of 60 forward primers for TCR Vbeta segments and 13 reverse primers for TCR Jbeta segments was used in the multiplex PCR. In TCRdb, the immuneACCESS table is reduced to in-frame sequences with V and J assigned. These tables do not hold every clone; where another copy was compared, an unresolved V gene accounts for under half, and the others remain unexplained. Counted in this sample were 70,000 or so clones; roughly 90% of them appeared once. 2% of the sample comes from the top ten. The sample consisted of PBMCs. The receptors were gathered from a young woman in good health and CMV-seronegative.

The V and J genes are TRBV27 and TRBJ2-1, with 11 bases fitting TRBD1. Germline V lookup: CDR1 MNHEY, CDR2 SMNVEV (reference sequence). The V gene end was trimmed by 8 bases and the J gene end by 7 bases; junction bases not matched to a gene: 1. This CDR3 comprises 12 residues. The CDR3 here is CASRDRGNEQFF. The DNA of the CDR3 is TGTGCCAGCCGGGACAGGGGGAATGAGCAGTTCTTC.

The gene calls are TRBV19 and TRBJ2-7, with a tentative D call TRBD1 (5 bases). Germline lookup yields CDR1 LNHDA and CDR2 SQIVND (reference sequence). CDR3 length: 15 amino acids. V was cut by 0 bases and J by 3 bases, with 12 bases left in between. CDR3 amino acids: CASSIDSPGNYEQYF. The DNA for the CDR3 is TGTGCCAGTAGTATAGATTCGCCAGGGAACTACGAGCAGTACTTC.